Sequencing of this TCR beta chain was carried out in a study of CD8+CD57+ T cells in acquired aplastic anemia. Before being chosen for sequencing, patients had shown CD8+CD57+ cell expansion by flow cytometry. This clonotype was seen repeatedly, ten times or more. CDR3 length: 13 amino acids. V was shortened by 5 bases and J by 2 bases, with 7 bases between the two germline ends. Looked up from germline, CDR1 is SEHNR and CDR2 is FQNEAQ (reference sequence). CDR3 and TCR beta VDJ profiling relied on genomic DNA as the template. TCRdb used MiXCR to reprocess the reads, holding one entry per CDR3 protein. The table records some 170,000 distinct CDR3 sequences, more than 45% of them present only once.

What was sequenced was sorted CD4+, CD8+, or CD8+CD57+ T cells (not recorded which) from PBMCs. This sequence was found in a human donor with aplastic anemia. This chain uses TRBV7-9 with TRBJ1-5; no definite D call. CDR3 in amino acids: CASSHGGNQPQHF. The CDR3 coding sequence is TGTGCCAGCAGCCACGGGGGCAATCAGCCCCAGCATTTT.